This T cell receptor (beta chain) was sequenced during a study of beta chain features in type 1 diabetes. Findings of the study overall: There was no resolution here of whether HLA type influences TCRB rearrangement. Moderate yet significant TCRB CDR3 shortening was seen in Type 1 diabetes patients in all four CD4+ subsets. In cDNA sequencing, cells with high TCR expression could be over-represented.

Details on this clone: Its antigen is currently unknown.

On average, the one heparinised blood draw given by each donor was about 120 mL. Each of the sorted populations had a purity greater than 95%. The authors reverse transcribed all of the isolated RNA, so sequencing captured expressed TCRB transcripts. Profiling relied on immunoSEQ multiplex PCR, and the TCRdb table lists in-frame clones only, not all of them. The repertoire has over 200,000 clones, under 13% of them found once; the top ten carry around 0.017%. The trim removed 2 bases at V and 7 bases at J, leaving 1 base unmatched. Germline values: CDR1 SGHTA, CDR2 FQGNSA. CDR3 size: 12 residues. The chain carries TRBV7-2 and TRBJ1-2; 7 bases agree with TRBD1. The TCR comes from a man aged 30 to 45 with type 1 diabetes. Material for sequencing was naive CD4+ T cells from blood. CDR3 sequence (DNA): TGTGCCAGCAGCTTACAGGGGGTTGGCTACACCTTC. Translating gives CASSLQGVGYTF. Together with reference TRBV7-2 and TRBJ1-2, the CDR3 gives the full variable domain: GAGVSQSPSNKVTEKGKDVELRCDPISGHTALYWYRQSLGQGLEFLIYFQGNSAPDKSGLPSDRFSAERTGGSVSTLTIQRTQQEDSAVYLCASSLQGVGYTFGSGTRLTVV.